This T cell receptor (beta chain) was captured by sequencing in a study of chemoradiotherapy in HPV16-positive cancers (dated by TCRdb to the early 2020s). Regarding the study in general: Functional T-cell assays on cells from two HPV16-positive patients defined candidate HPV-specific T-cell clones and common TCR motifs. The study set out to ask whether T-cell immunity against the HPV oncoproteins E6 and E7 changes over the course of chemoradiotherapy and whether that immunity affects survival. The candidate HPV-specific TCRs and motifs were subsequently tracked in TCR repertoires obtained from 65 to 95 patients with HPV-related cancers.

Note on this clone: The target of this receptor is not known. No base quality values were provided; no much bigger clone lies one nucleotide off.

Its CDR3 holds 15 amino acids, cysteine through phenylalanine. Just CDR3 DNA is preserved here, 45 bases in frame from base 1. Relative to germline, V is missing 4 bases and J is missing 8 bases, with 10 bases of the junction outside any gene match. For CDR1 and CDR2, the germline V gene (reference sequence) lists LNHDA and SQIVND. On the study overall, not on this receptor specifically: The functional definition of HPV-specific T cells was derived from only a couple of HPV16-positive patients, and the survival association was reported for HPV16-positive patients. Expansion of candidate HPV-specific clones and E7-related TCR motifs was observed in the tumor microenvironment during treatment, whereas no such expansion was observed for non-HPV-specific T cells. In HPV16-positive patients, expansion of HPV-responsive T cells during chemoradiotherapy was associated with improved recurrence-free survival.

Library prep was done by the immunoSEQ multiplex PCR assay. In TCRdb, the immuneACCESS table is reduced to in-frame sequences with V and J assigned. These tables do not hold every clone; where another copy was compared, an unresolved V gene accounts for under half, and the others remain unexplained. The sample contains about 25,000 clones, 90% to 95% of them found a single time. Together, the top ten hold 20% to 25% of the sample. Repertoires were sampled multiple times during chemoradiotherapy, which allowed clonal expansion in the tumor microenvironment to be followed. The rearranged segments are TRBV19 and TRBJ1-2; 10 of the junction bases match TRBD1. The TCR was taken from a human donor with HPV-associated anogenital cancer. The input for sequencing was blood, taken from a patient who underwent chemoradiotherapy. This receptor carries the CDR3 CASSTPGQGNDGYTF. DNA sequence: TGTGCCAGTAGTACCCCGGGACAGGGGAATGACGGCTACACCTTC.